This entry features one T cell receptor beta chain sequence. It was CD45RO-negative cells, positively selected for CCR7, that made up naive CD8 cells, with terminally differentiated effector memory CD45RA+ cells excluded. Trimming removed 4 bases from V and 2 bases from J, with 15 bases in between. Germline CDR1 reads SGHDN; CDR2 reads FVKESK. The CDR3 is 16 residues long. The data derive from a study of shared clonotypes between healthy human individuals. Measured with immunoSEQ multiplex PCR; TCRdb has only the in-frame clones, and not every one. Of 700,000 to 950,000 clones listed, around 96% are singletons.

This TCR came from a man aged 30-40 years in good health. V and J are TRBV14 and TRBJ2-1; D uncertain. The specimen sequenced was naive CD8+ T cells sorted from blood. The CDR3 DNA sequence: TGTGCCAGCAGCCTGAGCTCGAGATATACCTACAATGAGCAGTTCTTC. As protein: CASSLSSRYTYNEQFF.